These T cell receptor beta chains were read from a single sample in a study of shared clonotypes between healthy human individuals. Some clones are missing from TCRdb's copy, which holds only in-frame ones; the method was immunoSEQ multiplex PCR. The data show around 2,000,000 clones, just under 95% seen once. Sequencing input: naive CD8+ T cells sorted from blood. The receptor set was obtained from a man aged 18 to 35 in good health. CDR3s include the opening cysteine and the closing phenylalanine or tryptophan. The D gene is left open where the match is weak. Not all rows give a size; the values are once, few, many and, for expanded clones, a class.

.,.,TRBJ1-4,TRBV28,CASTDTTNEKLFF,TGTGCCAGCACAGATACAACTAATGAAAAACTGTTTTTT
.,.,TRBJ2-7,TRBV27,CASSLSKGPDEQYF,TGTGCCAGCAGTTTATCGAAGGGGCCTGACGAGCAGTACTTC
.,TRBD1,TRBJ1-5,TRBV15,CATSRDRDSISWPQHF,TGTGCCACCAGCAGAGATCGGGACAGTATCTCCTGGCCCCAGCATTTT
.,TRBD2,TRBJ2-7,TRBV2,CASSDDSGRALSYEQYF,TGTGCCAGCAGTGATGATAGCGGGAGGGCCCTCTCCTACGAGCAGTACTTC
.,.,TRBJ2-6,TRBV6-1,CASSEGSSGANVLTF,TGTGCCAGCAGTGAAGGCAGCTCTGGGGCCAACGTCCTGACTTTC
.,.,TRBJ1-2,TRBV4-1,CASSQDGGGVHYGYTF,TGCGCCAGCAGCCAAGATGGGGGAGGGGTCCACTATGGCTACACCTTC
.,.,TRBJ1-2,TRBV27,CASSSSPGSDGYTF,TGTGCCAGCAGTTCCTCGCCAGGGTCGGATGGCTACACCTTC
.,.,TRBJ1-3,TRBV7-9,CASSEADHSGNTIYF,TGTGCCAGCTCGGAAGCGGACCACTCTGGAAACACCATATATTTT
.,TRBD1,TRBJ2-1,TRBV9,CASSAAVQGDEQFF,TGTGCCAGCAGCGCAGCGGTTCAGGGGGATGAGCAGTTCTTC
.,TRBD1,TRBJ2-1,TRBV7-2,CASNGPGQGVNEQFF,TGTGCCAGCAACGGTCCGGGACAGGGGGTCAATGAGCAGTTCTTC
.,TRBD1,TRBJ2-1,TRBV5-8,CASSSGQGLSNEQFF,TGTGCCAGCAGCTCGGGACAGGGGTTATCCAATGAGCAGTTCTTC
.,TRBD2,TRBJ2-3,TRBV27,CASSLILAGEGTDTQYF,TGTGCCAGCAGTTTAATTCTAGCGGGAGAGGGCACAGATACGCAGTATTTT
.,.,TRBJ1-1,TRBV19,CASSIDLGGPEAFF,TGTGCCAGTAGTATAGATCTCGGAGGCCCAGAGGCTTTCTTT
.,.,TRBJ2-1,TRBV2,CASIAEGGAYNEQFF,TGTGCCAGCATCGCGGAAGGGGGGGCGTACAATGAGCAGTTCTTC
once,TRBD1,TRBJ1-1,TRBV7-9,CASSPRTGNLANTEAFF,TGTGCCAGCAGCCCCCGGACAGGGAATTTAGCGAACACTGAAGCTTTCTTT
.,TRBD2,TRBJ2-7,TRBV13,CASSAPSGTAHEQYF,TGTGCCAGCAGCGCCCCTAGCGGCACAGCTCACGAGCAGTACTTC
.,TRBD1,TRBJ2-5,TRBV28,CASSLWTGVQETQYF,TGTGCCAGCAGTTTATGGACAGGGGTGCAAGAGACCCAGTACTTC
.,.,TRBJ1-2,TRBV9,CASSVGQDPRFTF,TGTGCCAGCAGCGTAGGACAGGATCCCCGCTTCACCTTC